A single sample gave rise to the 25 T cell receptor beta chains below, sequenced in a study of somatic mutations in cytotoxic T cells in rheumatoid arthritis. Method: immunoSEQ multiplex PCR; TCRdb's copy keeps in-frame clones and lacks some. Of some 20,000 clones listed, about 80% were seen once; the top ten hold 13% to 15%. Material for sequencing was CD8+ T cells sorted from blood. The receptor source for this set is an adult with rheumatoid arthritis.

The rearrangement uses TRBV10-1 and TRBJ2-7; 9 bases fit TRBD1. J was trimmed by 4 bases and V by 2 bases; bases with no gene match: 12. This CDR3 has 17 residues. Germline V gene lookup returns CDR1 WNHNN and CDR2 SYGVQD (reference sequence). The CDR3 nucleotides read TGCGCCAGCAGTGAGGGATTTTTTGGGACAGGGTCTTACGAGCAGTACGTC. Encoded protein: CASSEGFFGTGSYEQYV.

This clone was seen a few times. The rearrangement joins TRBV7-3 to TRBJ1-1, with 7 bases identical to TRBD1. CDR1 and CDR2 from the germline V gene are SGHTA and FQGTGA. The CDR3 consists of 13 residues. J gave up 3 bases and V 6 bases, and 4 bases lay outside the gene matches. As DNA, the CDR3 is TGTGCCAGCAGGCACGGGACAGACACTGAAGCTTTCTTT. This codes for CASRHGTDTEAFF.

This chain joins TRBV27 and TRBJ2-2, with D tentatively TRBD2 (5 bases). Germline CDR1 is MNHEY and CDR2 is SMNVEV (reference sequence). Deletions cut 5 bases from V and 4 bases from J, with 11 bases between. The length of the CDR3 is 14 residues. In DNA, the CDR3 is TGTGCCAGCAGTCCCCCCAGCGGCACCGGGGAGCTGTTTTTT. It encodes CASSPPSGTGELFF.

The chain links TRBV5-4 to TRBJ2-5, with D uncertain. V lost 0 bases and J 2 bases, leaving 5 bases between the germline ends. Per germline, CDR1 SGHNT and CDR2 YYREEE (reference sequence). There are 13 residues in the CDR3. The CDR3 loop reads CASSLARQETQYF. CDR3 bases: TGTGCCAGCAGCTTGGCCCGTCAAGAGACCCAGTACTTC.

The rearrangement joins TRBV4-1 to TRBJ1-4, with D possibly TRBD1 on 5 matching bases. Trimming shortened V by 1 base and J by 5 bases, and 11 bases separated the two germline ends. Per germline, CDR1 MGHRA and CDR2 YSYEKL. The CDR3 covers 15 residues. The CDR3 coding sequence is TGCGCCAGCAGCCAAGGGGGACGGACAAATGAAAAACTGTTTTTT. Translated: CASSQGGRTNEKLFF.

The chain links TRBV13 to TRBJ2-1, with 7 bases identical to TRBD1. Germline-derived CDR1 and CDR2 are PRHDT and FYEKMQ (reference sequence). This CDR3 has 14 residues. J lost 5 bases, V lost 4 bases, and 5 bases had no gene match. The CDR3 DNA is TGTGCCAGCAGCTCCCGGGACAGTAACAATGAGCAGTTCTTC. Protein sequence: CASSSRDSNNEQFF. The full variable domain, with the rest looked up from reference TRBV13 and TRBJ2-1, is AAGVIQSPRHLIKEKRETATLKCYPIPRHDTVYWYQQGPGQDPQFLISFYEKMQSDKGSIPDRFSAQQFSDYHSELNMSSLELGDSALYFCASSSRDSNNEQFFGPGTRLTVL.

The sample holds one count of this clone. The rearrangement joins TRBV6-5 to TRBJ2-7, with 7 bases matching TRBD1. Germline trimming cut 1 base from V and 0 bases from J; bases unmatched to any gene: 6. Germline values: CDR1 MNHEY, CDR2 SVGAGI. The CDR3 sequence is 16 residues long. The DNA of the CDR3 is TGTGCCAGCAGTTACTGTAGGGGACAGAGCTCCTACGAGCAGTACGTC. Encoded protein: CASSYCRGQSSYEQYV.

This chain connects TRBV30 to TRBJ1-2; TRBD1 agrees at 7 bases. There are 12 residues in the CDR3. Germline CDR1 reads GTSNPN; CDR2 reads SVGIG (reference sequence). J gave up 13 bases and V 1 base, and 9 bases lay outside the gene matches. The CDR3 nucleotides are TGTGCCTGGAGTGCAAACCCGGACAGGACCACCTTC. Residues: CAWSANPDRTTF.

The chain is built from TRBV15 and TRBJ1-3; 12 nucleotides agree with TRBD1. The germline V gene has CDR1 LNHNV and CDR2 YYDKDF (reference sequence). J lost 4 bases, V lost 3 bases, and 4 bases had no gene match. This CDR3 is 16 amino acids long. CDR3 sequence (DNA): TGTGCCACCAGCAGGGGACAGGGGGCATTGGGAAACACCATATATTTT. The encoded protein is CATSRGQGALGNTIYF. The full variable domain, with the rest looked up from reference TRBV15 and TRBJ1-3, is DAMVIQNPRYQVTQFGKPVTLSCSQTLNHNVMYWYQQKSSQAPKLLFHYYDKDFNNEADTPDNFQSRRPNTSFCFLDIRSPGLGDTAMYLCATSRGQGALGNTIYFGEGSWLTVV.

The chain links TRBV7-2 to TRBJ1-6, with D unresolved. V dropped 1 base and J dropped 7 bases, with 14 bases sitting between them. This CDR3 spans 16 amino acids. The germline gives CDR1 SGHTA, CDR2 FQGNSA. The CDR3 loop reads CASSLGEGRVNSPLHF. CDR3 nucleotide sequence: TGTGCCAGCAGCTTAGGAGAGGGAAGGGTGAATTCACCCCTCCACTTT.

The chain links TRBV9 to TRBJ1-2, with D unresolved. Germline values: CDR1 SGDLS, CDR2 YYNGEE. This CDR3 spans 15 amino acids. V lost 0 bases and J 1 base, leaving 10 bases between the germline ends. The CDR3 nucleotides read TGTGCCAGCAGCGTAGGCAATCGGCTTAACTATGGCTACACCTTC. It is translated as CASSVGNRLNYGYTF. The complete variable domain, with remaining parts taken from reference TRBV9 and TRBJ1-2, reads DSGVTQTPKHLITATGQRVTLRCSPRSGDLSVYWYQQSLDQGLQFLIQYYNGEERAKGNILERFSAQQFPDLHSELNLSSLELGDSALYFCASSVGNRLNYGYTFGSGTRLTVV.

The rearrangement links TRBV7-8 to TRBJ2-1; 12 bases are a match to TRBD2. This CDR3 spans 17 amino acids. Germline values: CDR1 SGHVS, CDR2 FQNEAQ. The V gene end was trimmed by 1 base and the J gene end by 2 bases; junction bases not matched to a gene: 3. The CDR3 DNA is TGTGCCAGCAGCTTAGAGCTAGCGGGAGGGCCCTACAATGAGCAGTTCTTC. Translating it yields CASSLELAGGPYNEQFF.

For this clone: At one of its ends the junction is not consistent with the germline gene, which may arise from a read error. The chain uses TRBV7-7 and TRBJ2-2, with D perhaps given as TRBD1 or TRBD2 (6 bases each). Germline V gives CDR1 SSHAT, CDR2 FNYEAQ (reference sequence). The CDR3 spans 12 residues. The CDR3 DNA sequence: TGTGCTAGCAGAAGGGGGGCCGGGGAGCTGTTTTTT. Amino acids: CASRRGAGELFF.

This clone was counted between two and nine times. V usage is TRBV4-1 and J usage is TRBJ2-7, with 13 bases that match TRBD2. Germline assignment: CDR1 MGHRA and CDR2 YSYEKL. CDR3 size: 14 residues. The V segment lost 5 bases and the J segment 3 bases; nucleotides outside the gene matches: 1. CDR3 bases: TGCGCCAGCAGCGGACTAGCGGGAGACTACGAGCAGTACTTC. Translation gives CASSGLAGDYEQYF.

The gene calls are TRBV4-1 and TRBJ1-5; D gene unclear. V was trimmed by 0 bases and J by 6 bases, leaving 9 bases between them. The V gene's germline CDR1 is MGHRA and CDR2 YSYEKL. The CDR3 spans 14 residues. As DNA, the CDR3 is TGCGCCAGCAGCCAAGAGTCTGAGGGTCAGCCCCAGCATTTT. This sequence encodes CASSQESEGQPQHF.

The chain recombines TRBV25-1 with TRBJ2-7, with 8 nucleotides matching TRBD2. Germline V gene data show CDR1 as MGHDK and CDR2 as SYGVNS. Trimming at V came to 0 bases and at J to 4 bases, leaving 5 bases not matched to a gene. This CDR3 spans 15 amino acids. This chain's CDR3 is CASSEYAGGIYEQYF. For the CDR3, the DNA is TGTGCCAGCAGTGAATATGCGGGAGGAATTTACGAGCAGTACTTC.

This rearrangement joins TRBV7-6 to TRBJ1-1; 8 bases agree with TRBD1. The CDR3 length is 14 residues. Germline V gene data show CDR1 as SGHVS and CDR2 as FNYEAQ. J gave up 5 bases and V 5 bases, and 7 bases lay outside the gene matches. The CDR3 sequence: CASSRGTGRTEAFF. Here the CDR3 DNA reads TGTGCCAGCAGCCGCGGGACAGGAAGGACTGAAGCTTTCTTT.

The table lists this clone with a few counts. The V call is TRBV25-1, the J call TRBJ1-1, with a weak D call TRBD1 (5 bases). Germline CDR1 reads MGHDK; CDR2 reads SYGVNS. The germline V and J ends were trimmed by 6 bases and 1 base, with 12 bases remaining between them. The CDR3 is made up of 14 amino acids. CDR3 DNA: TGTGCCAGCAGCGAGGGGTATGGGAACACTGAAGCTTTCTTT. Protein product: CASSEGYGNTEAFF.

This chain links TRBV7-6 with TRBJ2-7; 7 bases match TRBD1. CDR3 length: 13 residues. The germline V gene encodes CDR1 SGHVS and CDR2 FNYEAQ. V lost 6 bases, J lost 3 bases, and 5 bases stayed unmatched. The CDR3 bases are TGTGCCAGCAGACAGGACAGGCACTACGAGCAGTACGTC. Its translation: CASRQDRHYEQYV.

The V and J genes are TRBV5-1 and TRBJ1-3; D is unclear. The CDR3 has 14 amino acids. CDR1 SGHRS and CDR2 YFSETQ come from the germline V gene. V lost 0 bases to trimming and J lost 0 bases, with 4 bases between them. In DNA form, the CDR3 reads TGCGCCAGCAGCTTGGGGAACTCTGGAAACACCATATATTTT. Its translation is CASSLGNSGNTIYF.

This clone was counted once. V usage is TRBV6-4 and J usage is TRBJ2-3, with TRBD2 matching over 8 bases. Germline CDR1 reads MRHNA; CDR2 reads SNTAGT. The J segment lost 1 base and the V segment lost 3 bases, leaving 0 bases of the junction unmatched. The CDR3 runs to 14 residues. CDR3: CASSDSGGTDTQYF. CDR3 DNA sequence: TGTGCCAGCAGTGATAGCGGGGGCACAGATACGCAGTATTTT.

As DNA, the CDR3 is TGCGCCAGCAGCCTCCTTAGCGGGGCCCGCGTCTACGAGCAGTACTTC. Translated, it gives CASSLLSGARVYEQYF. This chain connects TRBV4-1 to TRBJ2-7, with TRBD2 identical over 8 bases. The germline V gene has CDR1 MGHRA and CDR2 YSYEKL. The CDR3 is made up of 16 amino acids. With 4 bases clipped from V and 3 bases from J, the junction kept 11 bases outside the gene matches.

This clone was counted a single time. The sample has other DNA sequences that encode this CDR3 too. This chain's CDR3 is CASSLGRGAAKNIQYF. CDR3 DNA: TGTGCCAGCAGCTTGGGTCGGGGGGCTGCCAAAAACATTCAGTACTTC. This chain uses TRBV7-9 with TRBJ2-4; D perhaps matches TRBD2 (7 bases). Germline CDR1 and CDR2: SEHNR and FQNEAQ (reference sequence). Trimming stripped 3 bases from V and 1 base from J, with 13 bases between. This CDR3 is built from 16 residues.

This clone was counted a few times. V is TRBV5-6 and J is TRBJ2-7; D remains ambiguous. The CDR3 runs 15 residues. Deletions cut 4 bases from V and 0 bases from J, with 14 bases between. Germline CDR1 is SGHDT and CDR2 is YYEEEE. CDR3 sequence: CASSPGQLSSYEQYF. CDR3 DNA: TGTGCCAGCAGCCCCGGGCAATTAAGCTCCTACGAGCAGTACTTC.

The chain joins TRBV9 to TRBJ2-1, with D tentatively TRBD1 or TRBD2 (10 bases each). Between the trimmed V and J ends, which lost 3 bases and 8 bases, there was a span of 21 bases. The CDR3 length is 16 residues. The germline V gene encodes CDR1 SGDLS and CDR2 YYNGEE. Written as DNA, the CDR3 is TGTGCCAGCAGCGAGCGGGAGGGACAGGGGAGTTATGAGCAGTTCTTC. This codes for CASSEREGQGSYEQFF.